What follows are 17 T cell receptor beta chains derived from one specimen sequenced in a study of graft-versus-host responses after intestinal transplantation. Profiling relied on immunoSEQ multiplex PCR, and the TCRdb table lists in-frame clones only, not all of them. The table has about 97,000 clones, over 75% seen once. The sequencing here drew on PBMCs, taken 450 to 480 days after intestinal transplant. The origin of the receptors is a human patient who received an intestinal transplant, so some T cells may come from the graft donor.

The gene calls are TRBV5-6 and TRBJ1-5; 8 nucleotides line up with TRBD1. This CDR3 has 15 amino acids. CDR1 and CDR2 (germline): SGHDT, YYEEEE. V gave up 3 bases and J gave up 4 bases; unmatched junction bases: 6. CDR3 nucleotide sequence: TGTGCCAGCAGCTACGGGGACAGGACGAATCAGCCCCAGCATTTT. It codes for CASSYGDRTNQPQHF.

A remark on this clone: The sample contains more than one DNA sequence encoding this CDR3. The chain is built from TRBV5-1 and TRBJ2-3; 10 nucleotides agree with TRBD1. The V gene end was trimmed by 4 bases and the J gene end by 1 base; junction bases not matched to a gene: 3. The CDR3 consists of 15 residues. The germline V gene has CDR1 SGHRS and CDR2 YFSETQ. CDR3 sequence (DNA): TGCGCCAGCAGCCGTGGGACAGGGGGCACAGATACGCAGTATTTT. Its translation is CASSRGTGGTDTQYF.

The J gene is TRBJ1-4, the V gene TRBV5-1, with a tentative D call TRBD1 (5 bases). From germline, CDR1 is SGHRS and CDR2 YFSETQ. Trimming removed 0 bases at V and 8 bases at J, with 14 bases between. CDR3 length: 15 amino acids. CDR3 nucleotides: TGCGCCAGCAGCTTGGCGGGACTACGTCTCGAAAAACTGTTTTTT. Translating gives CASSLAGLRLEKLFF.

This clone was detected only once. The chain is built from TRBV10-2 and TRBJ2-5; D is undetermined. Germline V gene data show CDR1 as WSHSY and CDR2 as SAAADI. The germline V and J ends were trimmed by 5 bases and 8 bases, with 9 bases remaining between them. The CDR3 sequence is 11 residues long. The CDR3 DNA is TGCGCCAGCAGTTCCCTGTTTACCCAGTACTTC. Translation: CASSSLFTQYF.

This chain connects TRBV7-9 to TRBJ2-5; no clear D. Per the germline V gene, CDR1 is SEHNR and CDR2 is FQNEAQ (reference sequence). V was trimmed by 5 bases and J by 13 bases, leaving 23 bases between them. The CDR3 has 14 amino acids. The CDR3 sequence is CASSVGKTRSRSYF. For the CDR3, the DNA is TGTGCCAGCAGCGTAGGCAAAACTCGATCCCGGTCGTACTTC.

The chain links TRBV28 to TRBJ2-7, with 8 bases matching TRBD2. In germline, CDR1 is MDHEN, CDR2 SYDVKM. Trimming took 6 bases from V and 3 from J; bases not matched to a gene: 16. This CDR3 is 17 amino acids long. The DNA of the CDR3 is TGTGCCAGCAGCCCCGGGACTAGGGGAACAGGGCACTACGAGCAGTACTTC. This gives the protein CASSPGTRGTGHYEQYF.

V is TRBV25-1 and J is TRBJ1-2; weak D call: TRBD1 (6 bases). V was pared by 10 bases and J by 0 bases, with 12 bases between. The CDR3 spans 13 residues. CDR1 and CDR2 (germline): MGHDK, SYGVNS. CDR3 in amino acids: CATRQDTNYGYTF. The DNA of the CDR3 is TGTGCCACCCGACAGGATACTAACTATGGCTACACCTTC.

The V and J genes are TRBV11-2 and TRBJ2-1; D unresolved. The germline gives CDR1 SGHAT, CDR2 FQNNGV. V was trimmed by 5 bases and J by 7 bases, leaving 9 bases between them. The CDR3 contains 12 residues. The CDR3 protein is CASSPQVNEQFF. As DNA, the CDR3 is TGTGCCAGCAGCCCTCAGGTGAATGAGCAGTTCTTC. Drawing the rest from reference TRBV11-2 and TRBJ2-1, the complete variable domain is EAGVAQSPRYKIIEKRQSVAFWCNPISGHATLYWYQQILGQGPKLLIQFQNNGVVDDSQLPKDRFSAERLKGVDSTLKIQPAKLEDSAVYLCASSPQVNEQFFGPGTRLTVL.

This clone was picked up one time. The CDR3 loop is CASSERSGGTYEQYF. The CDR3, as DNA: TGTGCCAGCAGTGAACGTAGCGGGGGAACCTACGAGCAGTACTTC. The V and J genes are TRBV2 and TRBJ2-5; 9 bases agree with TRBD2. The DNA matches TRBJ2-7 better at its end, which makes the J call doubtful. Germline-derived CDR1 and CDR2 are SNHLY and FYNNEI. The CDR3 totals 15 residues.

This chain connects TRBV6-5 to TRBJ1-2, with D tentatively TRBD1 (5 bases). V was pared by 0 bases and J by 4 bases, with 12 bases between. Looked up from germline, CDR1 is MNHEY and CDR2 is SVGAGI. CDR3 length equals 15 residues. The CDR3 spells CASSYSSAGSYGYTF. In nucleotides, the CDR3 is TGTGCCAGCAGTTACTCGAGCGCAGGGTCCTATGGCTACACCTTC.

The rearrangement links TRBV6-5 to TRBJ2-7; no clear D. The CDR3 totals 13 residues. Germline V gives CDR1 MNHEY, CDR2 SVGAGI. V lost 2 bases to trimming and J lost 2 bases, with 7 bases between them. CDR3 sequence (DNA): TGTGCCAGCAGTTACGGTCCTGCCTACGAGCAGTACTTC. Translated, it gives CASSYGPAYEQYF.

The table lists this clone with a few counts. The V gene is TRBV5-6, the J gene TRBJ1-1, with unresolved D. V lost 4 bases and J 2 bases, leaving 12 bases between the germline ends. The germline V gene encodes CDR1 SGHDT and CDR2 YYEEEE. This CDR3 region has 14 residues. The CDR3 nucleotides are TGTGCCAGCAGCCGGGGATCCATAAACACTGAAGCTTTCTTT. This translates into CASSRGSINTEAFF.

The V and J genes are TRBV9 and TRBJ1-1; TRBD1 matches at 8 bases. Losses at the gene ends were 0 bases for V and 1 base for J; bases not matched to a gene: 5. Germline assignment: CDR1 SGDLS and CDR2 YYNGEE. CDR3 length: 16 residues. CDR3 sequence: CASSVGLGTGNTEAFF. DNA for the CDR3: TGTGCCAGCAGCGTAGGTTTGGGGACAGGGAACACTGAAGCTTTCTTT.

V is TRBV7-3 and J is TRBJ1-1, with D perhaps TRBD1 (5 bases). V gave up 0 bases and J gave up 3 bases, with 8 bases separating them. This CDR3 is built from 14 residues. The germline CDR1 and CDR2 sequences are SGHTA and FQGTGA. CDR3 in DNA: TGTGCCAGCAGCTTAACGGGGCTGGACACTGAAGCTTTCTTT. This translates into CASSLTGLDTEAFF.

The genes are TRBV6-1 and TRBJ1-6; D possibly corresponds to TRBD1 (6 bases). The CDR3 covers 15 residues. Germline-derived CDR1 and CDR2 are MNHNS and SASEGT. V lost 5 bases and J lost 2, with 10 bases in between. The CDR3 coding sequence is TGTGCCAGCAGTACACGACAGGCCTATAATTCACCCCTCCACTTT. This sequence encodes CASSTRQAYNSPLHF.

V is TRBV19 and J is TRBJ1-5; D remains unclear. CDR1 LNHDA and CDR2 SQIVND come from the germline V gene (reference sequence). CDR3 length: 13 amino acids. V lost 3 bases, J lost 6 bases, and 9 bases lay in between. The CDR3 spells CASSILSSQPQHF. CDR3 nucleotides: TGTGCCAGTAGTATTCTGAGTTCTCAGCCCCAGCATTTT.

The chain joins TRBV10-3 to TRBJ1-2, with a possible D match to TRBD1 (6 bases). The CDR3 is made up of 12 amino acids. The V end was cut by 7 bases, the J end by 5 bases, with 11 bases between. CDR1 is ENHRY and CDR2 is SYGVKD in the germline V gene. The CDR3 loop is CAIMGAGYGYTF. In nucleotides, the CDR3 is TGTGCCATCATGGGGGCAGGGTATGGCTACACCTTC.